These T cell receptor beta chains were read from a single sample in a study of blood T cell repertoires in COVID-19. TCRdb's table, derived via immunoSEQ multiplex PCR, lists solely in-frame clones and lacks some. The sample contains 130,000 to 150,000 clones, just under 80% of which appear only once. Sequenced input: peripheral blood. These receptors came from a woman in her fifties or sixties with acute or convalescent COVID-19. CDR3s include the opening cysteine and the closing phenylalanine or tryptophan. D genes are given only for firm matches. For some rows the clone size is stated as once, few or many, or as a class when expanded; others skip it.

D,size,V,J,length,DNA,CDR3
TRBD1,NA,TRBV3-1/TRBV3-2,TRBJ2-7,17,TGTGCCAGCAGCAGAGGACAGGCCAATCAAGCTTCCTACGAGCAGTACTTC,CASSRGQANQASYEQYF
TRBD1,NA,TRBV27,TRBJ1-4,15,TGTGCCAGCAGTTGGGTCTGGCAGGGGGGAGAAAAACTGTTTTTT,CASSWVWQGGEKLFF
TRBD2,NA,TRBV5-1,TRBJ2-3,16,TGCGCCAGCAGCGTGATGGGAGCGGGAGGTGTAGATACGCAGTATTTT,CASSVMGAGGVDTQYF
NA,NA,TRBV28,TRBJ2-7,13,TGTGCCAGCAGTTTACGCTTGCCGGGGGAGCAGTACTTC,CASSLRLPGEQYF
TRBD2,NA,TRBV5-1,TRBJ2-1,15,TGCGCCAGCAGCTACGGCGGGAGCTCCTACAATGAGCAGTTCTTC,CASSYGGSSYNEQFF
TRBD2,once,TRBV28,TRBJ2-1,19,TGTGCCAGCAGCCCTACGCCGGGACTAGCGGGAGTGGCCTACAATGAGCAGTTCTTC,CASSPTPGLAGVAYNEQFF
TRBD2,few,TRBV5-1,TRBJ2-1,14,TGCGCCAGCAGCCCTAGGACTAGCGTCAGGGAGCAGTTCTTC,CASSPRTSVREQFF
TRBD2,NA,TRBV11-2,TRBJ2-7,13,TGTGCCAGCTCGACTAGCGGGCGGTACGAGCAGTACTTC,CASSTSGRYEQYF
NA,NA,TRBV12-3/TRBV12-4,TRBJ2-7,13,TGTGCCAGCAGCCTCCATTATAGCACCGAGCAGTACTTC,CASSLHYSTEQYF
NA,NA,TRBV5-1,TRBJ2-4,15,TGCGCCAGCAGCTTGGCACTAGGGGCCAAAAACATTCAGTACTTC,CASSLALGAKNIQYF
TRBD1,once,TRBV2,TRBJ2-5,12,TGTGCCAGCTTGGACAGGCAAGAGACCCAGTACTTC,CASLDRQETQYF